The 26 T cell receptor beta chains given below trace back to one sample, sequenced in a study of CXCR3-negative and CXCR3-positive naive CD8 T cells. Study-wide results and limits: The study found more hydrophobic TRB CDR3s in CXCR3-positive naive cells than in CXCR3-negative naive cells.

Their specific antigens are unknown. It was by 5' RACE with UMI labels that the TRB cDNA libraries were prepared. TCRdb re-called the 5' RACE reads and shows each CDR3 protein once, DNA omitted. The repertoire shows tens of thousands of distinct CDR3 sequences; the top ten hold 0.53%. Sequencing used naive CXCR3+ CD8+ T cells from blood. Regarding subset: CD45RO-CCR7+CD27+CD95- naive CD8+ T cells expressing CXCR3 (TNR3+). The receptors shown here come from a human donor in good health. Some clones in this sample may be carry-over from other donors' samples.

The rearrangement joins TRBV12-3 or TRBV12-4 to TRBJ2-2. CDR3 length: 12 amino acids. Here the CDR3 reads CASSLLTGELFF.

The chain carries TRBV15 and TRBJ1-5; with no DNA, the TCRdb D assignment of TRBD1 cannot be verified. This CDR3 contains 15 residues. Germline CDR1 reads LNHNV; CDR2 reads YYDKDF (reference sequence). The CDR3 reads CATSSTGEVVQPQHF.

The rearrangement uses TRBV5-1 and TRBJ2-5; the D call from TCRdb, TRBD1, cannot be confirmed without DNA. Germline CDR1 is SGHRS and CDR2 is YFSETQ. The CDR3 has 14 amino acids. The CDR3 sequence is CASSLTSTGETQYF.

The CDR3 spells CASSSSTGSSNQPQHF. The chain combines TRBV6-5 with TRBJ1-5; there is no DNA to check the TCRdb D call of TRBD1. This CDR3 comprises 16 residues. Germline V CDR1 and CDR2: MNHEY, SVGAGI.

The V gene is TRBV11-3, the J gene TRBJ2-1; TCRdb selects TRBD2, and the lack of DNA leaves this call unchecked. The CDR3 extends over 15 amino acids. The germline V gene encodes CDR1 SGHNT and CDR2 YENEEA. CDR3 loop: CASSLERGGLDEQFF.

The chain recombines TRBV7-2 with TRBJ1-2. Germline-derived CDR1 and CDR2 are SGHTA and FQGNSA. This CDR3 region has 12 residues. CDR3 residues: CASSPSERVYTF.

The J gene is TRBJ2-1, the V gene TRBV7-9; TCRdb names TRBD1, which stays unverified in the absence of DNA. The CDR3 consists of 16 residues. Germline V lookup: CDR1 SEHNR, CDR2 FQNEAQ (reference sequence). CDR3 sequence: CASSRGPRDSYNEQFF.

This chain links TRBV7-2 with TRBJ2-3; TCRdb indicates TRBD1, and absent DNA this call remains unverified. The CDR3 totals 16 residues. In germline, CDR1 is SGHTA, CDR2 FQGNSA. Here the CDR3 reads CASSSGFLTETDTQYF.

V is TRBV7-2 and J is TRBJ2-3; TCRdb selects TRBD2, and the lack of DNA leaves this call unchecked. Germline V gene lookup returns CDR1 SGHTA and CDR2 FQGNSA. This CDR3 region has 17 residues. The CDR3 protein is CASSWTSGLSVTDTQYF.

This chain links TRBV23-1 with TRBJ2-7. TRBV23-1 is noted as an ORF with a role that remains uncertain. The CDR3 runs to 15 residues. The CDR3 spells CASSQSTGSPYEQYF.

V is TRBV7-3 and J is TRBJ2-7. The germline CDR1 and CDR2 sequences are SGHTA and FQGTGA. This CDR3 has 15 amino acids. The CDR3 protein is CASSLSDGSSYEQYF. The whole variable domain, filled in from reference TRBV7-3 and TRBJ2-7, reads GAGVSQTPSNKVTEKGKYVELRCDPISGHTALYWYRQSLGQGPEFLIYFQGTGAADDSGLPNDRFFAVRPEGSVSTLKIQRTERGDSAVYLCASSLSDGSSYEQYFGPGTRLTVT.

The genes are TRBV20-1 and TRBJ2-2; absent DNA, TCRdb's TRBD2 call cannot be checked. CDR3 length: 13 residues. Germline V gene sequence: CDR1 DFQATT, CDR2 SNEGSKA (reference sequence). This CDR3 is CSARDGLTGELFF.

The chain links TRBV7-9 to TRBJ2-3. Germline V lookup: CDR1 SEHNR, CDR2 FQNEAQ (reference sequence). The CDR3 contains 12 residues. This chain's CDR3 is CASSFFSDTQYF.

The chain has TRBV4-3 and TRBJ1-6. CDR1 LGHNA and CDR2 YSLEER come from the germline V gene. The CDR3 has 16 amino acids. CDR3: CASSQDRSELDSPLHF.

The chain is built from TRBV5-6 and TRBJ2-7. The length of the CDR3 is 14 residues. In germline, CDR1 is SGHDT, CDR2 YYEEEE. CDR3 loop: CASSSAGVSVEQYF.

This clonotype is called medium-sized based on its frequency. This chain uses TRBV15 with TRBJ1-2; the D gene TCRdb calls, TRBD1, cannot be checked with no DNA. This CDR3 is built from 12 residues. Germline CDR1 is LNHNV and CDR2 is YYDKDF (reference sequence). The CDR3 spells CATVDRERGYTF.

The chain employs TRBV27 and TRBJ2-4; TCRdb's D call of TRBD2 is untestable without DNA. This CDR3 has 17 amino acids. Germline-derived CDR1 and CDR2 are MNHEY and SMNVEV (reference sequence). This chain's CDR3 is CASSPGLAGVAKNIQYF.

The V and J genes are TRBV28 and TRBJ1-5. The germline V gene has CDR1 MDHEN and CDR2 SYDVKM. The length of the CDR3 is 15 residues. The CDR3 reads CASSLSLNSNQPQHF.

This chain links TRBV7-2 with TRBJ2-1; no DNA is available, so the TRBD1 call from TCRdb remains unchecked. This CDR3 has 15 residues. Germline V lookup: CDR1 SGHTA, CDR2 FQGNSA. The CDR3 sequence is CASISWGVSYNEQFF. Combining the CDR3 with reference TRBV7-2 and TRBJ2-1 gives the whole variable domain GAGVSQSPSNKVTEKGKDVELRCDPISGHTALYWYRQSLGQGLEFLIYFQGNSAPDKSGLPSDRFSAERTGGSVSTLTIQRTQQEDSAVYLCASISWGVSYNEQFFGPGTRLTVL.

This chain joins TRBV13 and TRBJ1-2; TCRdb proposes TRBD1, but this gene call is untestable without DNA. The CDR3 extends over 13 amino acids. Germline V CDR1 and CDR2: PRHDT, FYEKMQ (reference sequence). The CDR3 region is CASSPGGDYGYTF. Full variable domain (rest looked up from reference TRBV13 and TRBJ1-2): AAGVIQSPRHLIKEKRETATLKCYPIPRHDTVYWYQQGPGQDPQFLISFYEKMQSDKGSIPDRFSAQQFSDYHSELNMSSLELGDSALYFCASSPGGDYGYTFGSGTRLTVV.

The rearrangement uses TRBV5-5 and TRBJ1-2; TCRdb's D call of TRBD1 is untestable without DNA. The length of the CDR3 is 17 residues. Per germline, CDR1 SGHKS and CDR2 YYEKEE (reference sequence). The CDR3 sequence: CTSSLAGTGGDLGDYTF.

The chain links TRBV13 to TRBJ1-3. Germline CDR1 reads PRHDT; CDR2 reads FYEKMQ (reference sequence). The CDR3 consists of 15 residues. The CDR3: CASSDGTDSGNTIYF.

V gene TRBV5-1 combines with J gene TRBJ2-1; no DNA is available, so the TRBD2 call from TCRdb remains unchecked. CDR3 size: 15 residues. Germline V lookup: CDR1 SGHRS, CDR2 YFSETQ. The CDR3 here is CASSLLGGPYNEQFF.

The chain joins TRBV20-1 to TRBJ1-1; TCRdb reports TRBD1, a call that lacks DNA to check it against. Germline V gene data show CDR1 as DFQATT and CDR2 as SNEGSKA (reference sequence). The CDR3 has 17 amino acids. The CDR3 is CSARPSPGRGLNTEAFF.

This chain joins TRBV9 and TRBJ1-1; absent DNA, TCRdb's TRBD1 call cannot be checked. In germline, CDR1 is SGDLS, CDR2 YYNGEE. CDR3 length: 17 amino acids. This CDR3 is CASSRPGKGALDTEAFF.

The CDR3 loop is CSVLGGSVEQYF. V gene TRBV29-1 combines with J gene TRBJ2-7; TCRdb indicates TRBD1, and absent DNA this call remains unverified. The CDR3 spans 12 residues. Germline CDR1 reads SQVTM; CDR2 reads ANQGSEA.